What follows are 27 T cell receptor beta chains derived from one specimen sequenced in a study of long-term antiretroviral therapy in people with HIV. It was version v3.0 of the immunoSEQ assay that was run at survey level. Generated by immunoSEQ multiplex PCR, the TCRdb table keeps only in-frame clones and is missing some. The table shows roughly 16,000 clones, with 70% to 90% occurring only once. The specimen was unsorted PBMCs, collected 2.3 years before starting antiretroviral therapy. All receptors derive from a woman in her twenties or thirties with HIV.

The chain carries TRBV7-9 and TRBJ2-1, with D possibly being TRBD2 (7 bases). CDR3 length: 17 residues. The V and J ends lost 6 bases and 5 bases respectively, with 23 bases between them. Germline V lookup: CDR1 SEHNR, CDR2 FQNEAQ (reference sequence). The CDR3 protein is CASRPARGAERDNEQFF. The CDR3 DNA sequence: TGTGCCAGCAGACCCGCACGGGGGGCGGAACGGGACAATGAGCAGTTCTTC. Full variable domain (missing parts from reference TRBV7-9 and TRBJ2-1): DTGVSQNPRHKITKRGQNVTFRCDPISEHNRLYWYRQTLGQGPEFLTYFQNEAQLEKSRLLSDRFSAERPKGSFSTLEIQRTEQGDSAMYLCASRPARGAERDNEQFFGPGTRLTVL.

A single count supports this clone. The CDR3 coding sequence is TGCGCCAGCAGCTTGGTGTCGGGGGCTGGAAACACCATATATTTT. Protein sequence: CASSLVSGAGNTIYF. The chain has TRBV5-1 and TRBJ1-3; possibly TRBD1 for D (5 bases). The germline V gene encodes CDR1 SGHRS and CDR2 YFSETQ. V dropped 0 bases and J dropped 2 bases, with 9 bases sitting between them. The CDR3 runs to 15 residues.

The CDR3 DNA follows: TGTGCCAGCCGCCCGTCCTTCGAGTCCCTCTATGGCTACACCTTC. This gives the protein CASRPSFESLYGYTF. The rearrangement joins TRBV5-6 to TRBJ1-2; D unclear. V was cut by 7 bases and J by 4 bases, with 20 bases left in between. The germline V gene has CDR1 SGHDT and CDR2 YYEEEE. The length of the CDR3 is 15 residues.

The J gene is TRBJ2-1, the V gene TRBV11-1; TRBD1 matches at 10 bases. CDR1 is SGHAT and CDR2 is FQDESV in the germline V gene (reference sequence). Trimming cost V 1 base and J 7 bases; bases outside gene matches: 7. The CDR3 is made up of 16 amino acids. DNA of the CDR3: TGTGCCAGCAGCTTAGGACAGGGGGCGAAAGTAAATGAGCAGTTCTTC. Amino acid sequence: CASSLGQGAKVNEQFF.

V is TRBV5-6 and J is TRBJ1-1, with D possibly TRBD1 on 5 matching bases. Trimming took 4 bases from V and 0 from J, leaving 13 bases between them. Germline V lookup: CDR1 SGHDT, CDR2 YYEEEE. The CDR3 has 15 amino acids. CDR3 residues: CASSRGWGLNTEAFF. CDR3 coding DNA: TGTGCCAGCAGCAGGGGATGGGGGTTGAACACTGAAGCTTTCTTT.

This chain links TRBV15 with TRBJ2-7; TRBD1 matches 9 bases. There are 13 residues in the CDR3. Germline assignment: CDR1 LNHNV and CDR2 YYDKDF (reference sequence). Losses at the gene ends were 3 bases for V and 3 bases for J; bases not matched to a gene: 0. CDR3 amino acids: CATSRDRGYEQYF. The CDR3 DNA is TGTGCCACCAGCAGGGACAGGGGCTACGAGCAGTACTTC.

The rearrangement links TRBV4-3 to TRBJ1-1; a possible D gene is TRBD1 (6 bases). The germline V and J ends were trimmed by 0 bases and 4 bases, with 12 bases remaining between them. Germline V lookup: CDR1 LGHNA, CDR2 YSLEER. The CDR3 has 15 amino acids. CDR3 in DNA: TGCGCCAGCAGCCAAGATCGGGGGCGCGCCACTGAAGCTTTCTTT. It translates to CASSQDRGRATEAFF.

The sample holds a few counts of this clone. The chain uses TRBV6-5 and TRBJ2-7, with 12 bases that match TRBD2. With 6 bases clipped from V and 2 bases from J, the junction kept 2 bases outside the gene matches. Germline V gene sequence: CDR1 MNHEY, CDR2 SVGAGI. The CDR3 length is 14 residues. CDR3 loop: CASRRTSGTYEQYF. DNA for the CDR3: TGTGCCAGCAGACGGACTAGCGGGACCTACGAGCAGTACTTC.

The V gene is TRBV5-6, the J gene TRBJ2-7; maybe TRBD1 (5 bases). Germline-derived CDR1 and CDR2 are SGHDT and YYEEEE. V lost 0 bases, J lost 3 bases, and 7 bases lay in between. The length of the CDR3 is 13 residues. CDR3: CASSLGGHYEQYF. In DNA form, the CDR3 reads TGTGCCAGCAGCTTGGGCGGACACTACGAGCAGTACTTC.

CDR3: CASSMRGLYTEAFF. CDR3 bases: TGTGCCAGTAGTATGCGGGGGCTGTACACTGAAGCTTTCTTT. The chain carries TRBV19 and TRBJ1-1; D perhaps matches TRBD1 (6 bases). The V and J ends lost 3 bases and 3 bases respectively, with 11 bases between them. The CDR3 spans 14 residues. CDR1 is LNHDA and CDR2 is SQIVND in the germline V gene (reference sequence).

This chain joins TRBV10-1 and TRBJ1-2, with 7 bases lining up with TRBD1. There are 13 residues in the CDR3. The V gene end was trimmed by 5 bases and the J gene end by 2 bases; junction bases not matched to a gene: 2. Per germline, CDR1 WNHNN and CDR2 SYGVQD (reference sequence). As DNA, the CDR3 is TGCGCCAGCAGTCAGACAGGGAACTATGGCTACACCTTC. Translated, it gives CASSQTGNYGYTF.

This sequence joins TRBV30 and TRBJ1-2; D gene uncertain. Germline assignment: CDR1 GTSNPN and CDR2 SVGIG (reference sequence). Trimming took off 0 bases at V and 13 bases at J, with 21 bases between the two ends. CDR3 size: 14 residues. The CDR3 reads CAWSVSYSPSGSTF. The CDR3 region has the DNA TGTGCCTGGAGTGTATCGTACAGTCCATCGGGTTCCACCTTC.

The chain combines TRBV5-1 with TRBJ2-1, with 13 bases matching TRBD2. Germline V gene lookup returns CDR1 SGHRS and CDR2 YFSETQ. The CDR3 has 15 residues. J lost 9 bases, V lost 4 bases, and 7 bases had no gene match. CDR3 nucleotides: TGCGCCAGCAGCCCTACTAGCGGGGGGGCAGGTGAGCAGTTCTTC. Translation: CASSPTSGGAGEQFF.

The rearrangement links TRBV18 to TRBJ2-4; 8 bases align to TRBD1. CDR3 length: 14 residues. The V gene's germline CDR1 is KGHSH and CDR2 LQKENI. V lost 6 bases and J lost 8; bases outside the gene matches: 9. The CDR3 here is CASSPDRGRDIQYF. The CDR3 nucleotides are TGTGCCAGCTCGCCCGACAGGGGCAGGGACATTCAGTACTTC.

This chain connects TRBV14 to TRBJ1-6; D is possibly TRBD1 (5 bases). The CDR3 consists of 17 residues. Looked up from germline, CDR1 is SGHDN and CDR2 is FVKESK. Trimming stripped 0 bases from V and 0 bases from J, with 9 bases between. CDR3 protein: CASSQDGGNSYNSPLHF. DNA for the CDR3: TGTGCCAGCAGCCAAGACGGGGGAAACTCCTATAATTCACCCCTCCACTTT.

The genes are TRBV30 and TRBJ2-2; weak D call: TRBD1 (6 bases). From germline, CDR1 is GTSNPN and CDR2 SVGIG (reference sequence). CDR3 length equals 13 residues. V gave up 7 bases and J gave up 4 bases, with 13 bases separating them. The CDR3, as DNA: TGTGCCTCCCTTGGCAGGGGCACCGGGGAGCTGTTTTTT. Translation: CASLGRGTGELFF.

This chain uses TRBV19 with TRBJ1-5; TRBD1 is a possible D gene (6 bases). In germline, CDR1 is LNHDA, CDR2 SQIVND (reference sequence). CDR3 length: 15 residues. Trimming pared 5 bases from V and 5 bases from J, leaving 16 bases between. The CDR3 loop is CASSVQGAGDQPQHF. For the CDR3, the DNA is TGTGCCAGTAGTGTACAGGGTGCGGGGGATCAGCCCCAGCATTTT.

This clone appeared a single time. The V gene is TRBV5-6, the J gene TRBJ2-5; 13 bases line up with TRBD2. Unmatched junction bases numbered 6, after V lost 7 bases and J lost 3 bases. CDR1 is SGHDT and CDR2 is YYEEEE in the germline V gene. The CDR3 consists of 15 residues. CDR3 residues: CASGNGLAGEETQYF. CDR3 DNA sequence: TGTGCCAGCGGCAACGGACTAGCGGGGGAAGAGACCCAGTACTTC.

The rearrangement joins TRBV5-4 to TRBJ2-6; a possible D gene is TRBD1 (6 bases). The ends were cut back, 4 bases at V and 3 bases at J, with 11 bases in the middle. Looked up from germline, CDR1 is SGHNT and CDR2 is YYREEE (reference sequence). CDR3 length equals 15 residues. The CDR3: CASSTTGSGANVLTF. DNA for the CDR3: TGTGCCAGCAGCACCACAGGGAGTGGGGCCAACGTCCTGACTTTC.

This clone is a singleton in its sample. The chain couples TRBV7-9 to TRBJ1-3; 7 bases agree with TRBD1. The CDR3 is 15 amino acids. The junction had 4 bases not matched to a gene; V was cut back by 1 base and J by 4 bases. Germline assignment: CDR1 SEHNR and CDR2 FQNEAQ (reference sequence). The CDR3 loop is CASSLDPTGGNTIYF. In nucleotides, the CDR3 is TGTGCCAGCAGCTTAGACCCGACAGGGGGAAACACCATATATTTT.

This clone showed up just once. The V gene is TRBV11-2, the J gene TRBJ2-4; the D gene could be TRBD1 or TRBD2 (6 bases each). From germline, CDR1 is SGHAT and CDR2 FQNNGV. V shed 7 bases and J shed 3 bases, with 16 bases lying between them. There are 15 residues in the CDR3. The CDR3, as DNA: TGTGCCAGCAACACGGGGGCGCTTGGCAAAAACATTCAGTACTTC. The encoded protein is CASNTGALGKNIQYF.

This clone was counted a single time. This sequence joins TRBV7-8 and TRBJ2-7; D perhaps matches TRBD2 (6 bases). V lost 7 bases, J lost 2 bases, and 24 bases lay in between. This CDR3 is built from 17 residues. Germline assignment: CDR1 SGHVS and CDR2 FQNEAQ. CDR3 loop: CASTRKLAAGSTYEQYF. The CDR3 DNA reads TGTGCCAGCACCCGAAAACTCGCGGCGGGATCAACCTACGAGCAGTACTTC.

This clone was counted a single time. The rearrangement links TRBV4-1 to TRBJ1-6; D is uncertain. The germline gives CDR1 MGHRA, CDR2 YSYEKL. This CDR3 comprises 16 residues. With 0 bases removed from V and 2 bases from J, the gap between germline ends came to 8 bases. This CDR3 is CASSQERQPYNSPLHF. The CDR3 DNA is TGCGCCAGCAGCCAAGAAAGACAACCCTATAATTCACCCCTCCACTTT.

The chain employs TRBV30 and TRBJ1-2; D might be TRBD1 (5 bases). The V end lost 2 bases, the J end lost 5 bases, and 12 bases lay between the germline ends. There are 13 residues in the CDR3. Germline CDR1 is GTSNPN and CDR2 is SVGIG (reference sequence). CDR3 residues: CAWSYVGGYGYTF. CDR3 DNA: TGTGCCTGGAGTTACGTCGGGGGGTATGGCTACACCTTC. The whole variable domain, remainder taken from reference TRBV30 and TRBJ1-2, is SQTIHQWPATLVQPVGSPLSLECTVEGTSNPNLYWYRQAAGRGLQLLFYSVGIGQISSEVPQNLSASRPQDRQFILSSKKLLLSDSGFYLCAWSYVGGYGYTFGSGTRLTVV.

V and J are TRBV7-2 and TRBJ2-3; D might be TRBD1 or TRBD2, each matching 5 bases. Per germline, CDR1 SGHTA and CDR2 FQGNSA. This CDR3 comprises 14 residues. V was pared by 5 bases and J by 6 bases, with 15 bases between. CDR3 loop: CASSRTRTTDTQYF. The CDR3 DNA reads TGTGCCAGCAGCCGTACTAGGACAACCGATACGCAGTATTTT.

This sequence joins TRBV30 and TRBJ2-5; the D gene is possibly TRBD2 (7 bases). Germline V gene lookup returns CDR1 GTSNPN and CDR2 SVGIG (reference sequence). There are 14 residues in the CDR3. Trimming took off 0 bases at V and 5 bases at J, with 13 bases between the two ends. The CDR3 loop reads CAWSVLRGGETQYF. In DNA, the CDR3 is TGTGCCTGGAGTGTTTTAAGGGGGGGGGAGACCCAGTACTTC.

The J gene is TRBJ1-3, the V gene TRBV4-3; D is unresolved. Germline values: CDR1 LGHNA, CDR2 YSLEER. Trimming stripped 1 base from V and 0 bases from J, with 7 bases between. The CDR3 has 15 residues. CDR3 DNA: TGCGCCAGCAGCCAAGGGTCGAGCTCTGGAAACACCATATATTTT. This encodes CASSQGSSSGNTIYF.